Shown below are 26 T cell receptor beta chains from a single sample sequenced in a study of T cell responses to AZD1222 COVID-19 vaccine (dated by TCRdb to about 2021). Libraries were prepared through the immunoSEQ multiplex PCR assay. Not all clones reach the TCRdb copy of this immuneACCESS table, which keeps in-frame sequences only. Checked studies attribute under half of the gap to unresolved V genes and leave the rest unexplained. The sample records roughly 97,000 clones, approximately 93% of which are singletons. Roughly 5% of the sample is taken by the ten largest. What the time point label conveys for this sample: baseline before first vaccination. Sequences were derived from peripheral blood, sampled on day 0 of AZD1222 vaccination. These receptors were collected from an adult in good health.

The chain employs TRBV10-2 and TRBJ2-1, with 13 bases matching TRBD2. V trimming: 1 base; J trimming: 6 bases; junction bases outside the gene matches: 24. CDR3 length equals 23 residues. Germline V CDR1 and CDR2: WSHSY, SAAADI. CDR3 nucleotides: TGCGCCAGCAGTGAGTTATCGCGCTGGACTAGCGGGAGACTTTGGTACCGGGGCAATGAGCAGTTCTTC. It codes for CASSELSRWTSGRLWYRGNEQFF.

This chain links TRBV19 with TRBJ1-4, with 8 positions matching TRBD1. Germline CDR1 reads LNHDA; CDR2 reads SQIVND (reference sequence). Trimming at V came to 4 bases and at J to 3 bases, leaving 4 bases not matched to a gene. This CDR3 comprises 15 residues. The CDR3 spells CASSTRTGSNEKLFF. The CDR3 DNA reads as TGTGCCAGTAGTACCCGGACAGGGTCTAATGAAAAACTGTTTTTT. Full variable domain (missing parts from reference TRBV19 and TRBJ1-4): DGGITQSPKYLFRKEGQNVTLSCEQNLNHDAMYWYRQDPGQGLRLIYYSQIVNDFQKGDIAEGYSVSREKKESFPLTVTSAQKNPTAFYLCASSTRTGSNEKLFFGSGTQLSVL.

V gene TRBV5-1 combines with J gene TRBJ1-4, with D possibly TRBD1 on 5 matching bases. Trimming shortened V by 0 bases and J by 8 bases, and 20 bases separated the two germline ends. The germline V gene has CDR1 SGHRS and CDR2 YFSETQ. This CDR3 region has 17 residues. This chain's CDR3 is CASSLVARDSAGEKLFF. The CDR3 DNA sequence: TGCGCCAGCAGCTTGGTTGCTAGGGATTCGGCAGGGGAAAAACTGTTTTTT.

The V and J genes are TRBV30 and TRBJ2-7; 10 nucleotides line up with TRBD1. The J segment lost 6 bases and the V segment lost 0 bases, leaving 8 bases of the junction unmatched. The CDR3 has 15 residues. Germline V lookup: CDR1 GTSNPN, CDR2 SVGIG (reference sequence). The CDR3 region has the DNA TGTGCCTGGAGTGTGGGGACAGGGGTCCTTCGCGAGCAGTACTTC. Translating it yields CAWSVGTGVLREQYF.

This sequence joins TRBV5-6 and TRBJ2-7; 11 bases are a match to TRBD2. This CDR3 spans 16 amino acids. The V gene end was trimmed by 4 bases and the J gene end by 0 bases; junction bases not matched to a gene: 6. Looked up from germline, CDR1 is SGHDT and CDR2 is YYEEEE. The CDR3 loop is CASSVLGTSGSYEQYF. The CDR3 DNA is TGTGCCAGCAGCGTACTCGGGACTAGCGGCTCCTACGAGCAGTACTTC.

This chain connects TRBV10-3 to TRBJ2-5, with D possibly TRBD1 on 7 matching bases. Germline-derived CDR1 and CDR2 are ENHRY and SYGVKD. V gave up 7 bases and J gave up 5 bases, with 17 bases separating them. This CDR3 contains 14 residues. The CDR3 DNA reads TGTGCCATCATGAGTGACAGGGAGGCGGAGACCCAGTACTTC. The encoded protein is CAIMSDREAETQYF.

The chain couples TRBV29-1 to TRBJ2-7, with 7 bases fitting TRBD1. This CDR3 spans 12 amino acids. Germline V gives CDR1 SQVTM, CDR2 ANQGSEA. The V segment lost 4 bases and the J segment 5 bases; nucleotides outside the gene matches: 5. The CDR3 is CSVVRGPNEQYF. DNA of the CDR3: TGCAGCGTTGTAAGGGGGCCGAACGAGCAGTACTTC.

This CDR3 is CASSGRVNYGYTF. The CDR3 bases are TGTGCCAGCAGTGGCAGGGTGAACTATGGCTACACCTTC. The chain joins TRBV27 to TRBJ1-2; D is possibly TRBD1 (5 bases). V dropped 5 bases and J dropped 2 bases, with 9 bases sitting between them. This CDR3 is built from 13 residues. Germline-derived CDR1 and CDR2 are MNHEY and SMNVEV (reference sequence).

This chain links TRBV7-3 with TRBJ2-1; 11 bases fit TRBD1. V was pared by 3 bases and J by 7 bases, with 11 bases of the junction left unmatched. Germline lookup yields CDR1 SGHTA and CDR2 FQGTGA. The CDR3 runs to 17 residues. The CDR3 coding sequence is TGTGCCAGCAGCTTTTTCCCGGGACAGGGGGTTCGGAATGAGCAGTTCTTC. This codes for CASSFFPGQGVRNEQFF.

Only one count was recorded for this clone. V gene TRBV24-1 combines with J gene TRBJ2-2; D may match TRBD1 or TRBD2 (5 bases each). Germline CDR1 KGHDR, CDR2 SFDVKD. The CDR3 has 16 residues. Trimming stripped 0 bases from V and 1 base from J, with 8 bases between. CDR3 in DNA: TGTGCCACCAGTGATTTGGGGGACCGGAACACCGGGGAGCTGTTTTTT. Its protein is CATSDLGDRNTGELFF.

Comment on this clone: The sample carries other DNA sequences with the same CDR3. V usage is TRBV18 and J usage is TRBJ2-7, with 7 bases aligning to TRBD2. After removal of 3 bases from V and 1 base from J, the junction contained 3 bases not matched to a gene. The CDR3 is 14 amino acids. Germline CDR1 KGHSH, CDR2 LQKENI. The CDR3 protein is CASSPASGSYEQYF. CDR3 sequence (DNA): TGTGCCAGCTCACCGGCTAGCGGATCCTACGAGCAGTACTTC.

The table lists this clone with a count of one. This chain uses TRBV18 with TRBJ2-2; 10 nucleotides line up with TRBD2. J gave up 6 bases and V 3 bases, and 7 bases lay outside the gene matches. This CDR3 has 16 residues. CDR1 KGHSH and CDR2 LQKENI come from the germline V gene. The CDR3 loop is CASSPQTSGKAGELFF. In nucleotides, the CDR3 is TGTGCCAGCTCACCGCAAACTAGCGGGAAGGCCGGGGAGCTGTTTTTT. Looking up the rest from reference TRBV18 and TRBJ2-2 gives the full variable domain: NAGVMQNPRHLVRRRGQEARLRCSPMKGHSHVYWYRQLPEEGLKFMVYLQKENIIDESGMPKERFSAEFPKEGPSILRIQQVVRGDSAAYFCASSPQTSGKAGELFFGEGSRLTVL.

The DNA of the CDR3 is TGCGCCAGCAGCTTAAGGCTAGCGGGGGGGTACAATGAGCAGTTCTTC. Amino acids: CASSLRLAGGYNEQFF. The chain links TRBV5-1 to TRBJ2-1, with 12 bases that match TRBD2. Trimming at V came to 2 bases and at J to 4 bases, leaving 4 bases not matched to a gene. Germline loops: CDR1 SGHRS, CDR2 YFSETQ. This CDR3 spans 16 amino acids.

The chain recombines TRBV5-1 with TRBJ1-5, with TRBD1 matching 12 bases. Losses at the gene ends were 3 bases for V and 3 bases for J; bases not matched to a gene: 4. The CDR3 loop spans 16 amino acids. Per the germline V gene, CDR1 is SGHRS and CDR2 is YFSETQ. The CDR3 region has the DNA TGCGCCAGCAGCTCCGGGACAGGGGGCGACAATCAGCCCCAGCATTTT. Its protein product is CASSSGTGGDNQPQHF.

The chain recombines TRBV11-3 with TRBJ2-4, with D perhaps TRBD2 (6 bases). Looked up from germline, CDR1 is SGHNT and CDR2 is YENEEA. This CDR3 comprises 13 residues. V lost 0 bases and J 7 bases, leaving 7 bases between the germline ends. The CDR3 DNA is TGTGCCAGCAGCTTAGAGCGGGATAACATTCAGTACTTC. Translated, it gives CASSLERDNIQYF.

The chain employs TRBV5-4 and TRBJ2-3, with D possibly being TRBD1 (6 bases). Germline V gene sequence: CDR1 SGHNT, CDR2 YYREEE (reference sequence). The V and J ends lost 0 bases and 3 bases respectively, with 11 bases between them. The CDR3 sequence is 15 residues long. CDR3 sequence: CASSLVTGQTDTQYF. Here the CDR3 DNA reads TGTGCCAGCAGCTTGGTGACAGGACAGACAGATACGCAGTATTTT.

This clone occurred once. This sequence joins TRBV11-2 and TRBJ2-1; D uncertain. The CDR3 loop spans 14 amino acids. CDR1 and CDR2 from the germline V gene are SGHAT and FQNNGV. V lost 8 bases and J 0 bases, leaving 11 bases between the germline ends. CDR3 amino acids: CASHAKSSYNEQFF. The DNA for the CDR3 is TGTGCCAGCCATGCTAAAAGCTCCTACAATGAGCAGTTCTTC.

The V call is TRBV7-9, the J call TRBJ2-7; maybe TRBD2 (6 bases). In germline, CDR1 is SEHNR, CDR2 FQNEAQ (reference sequence). The CDR3 is 14 residues long. V lost 5 bases, J lost 0 bases, and 11 bases lay in between. Here the CDR3 DNA reads TGTGCCAGCAGCGTCGGGGGAGGCTCCTACGAGCAGTACTTC. It translates to CASSVGGGSYEQYF.

The chain links TRBV21-1 to TRBJ2-2; the table gives TRBD1 as D, unverified against the DNA. TRBV21-1 is marked as a pseudogene. The CDR3 is 17 amino acids. CDR3 loop: CASSSYHDSYDTGELFF. The CDR3 nucleotides are TGTGCCAGCAGCTCCTACCATGACAGCTATGACACCGGGGAGCTGTTTTTT.

The chain links TRBV27 to TRBJ2-5; D might be TRBD2 (7 bases). Trimming shortened V by 6 bases and J by 2 bases, and 16 bases separated the two germline ends. CDR3 length: 15 amino acids. Germline-derived CDR1 and CDR2 are MNHEY and SMNVEV (reference sequence). The CDR3 bases are TGTGCCAGCAGGGGAGGGGGAGCGTATCAAGAGACCCAGTACTTC. This translates into CASRGGGAYQETQYF.

This chain uses TRBV5-1 with TRBJ2-6; D not certain. CDR3 size: 14 residues. The germline gives CDR1 SGHRS, CDR2 YFSETQ. V was trimmed by 6 bases and J by 0 bases, leaving 7 bases between them. This CDR3 reads CASTSSSGANVLTF. CDR3 sequence (DNA): TGCGCCAGCACCTCTTCCTCTGGGGCCAACGTCCTGACTTTC.

V is TRBV6-5 and J is TRBJ1-3; D ambiguous. The CDR3 is 15 residues long. Germline V gives CDR1 MNHEY, CDR2 SVGAGI. Trimming took 2 bases from V and 0 from J, leaving 8 bases between them. CDR3 sequence: CASSYDISSGNTIYF. Here the CDR3 DNA reads TGTGCCAGCAGTTACGACATTTCCTCTGGAAACACCATATATTTT.

V gene TRBV18 combines with J gene TRBJ2-5; 8 nucleotides agree with TRBD1. With 6 bases clipped from V and 0 bases from J, the junction kept 6 bases outside the gene matches. Germline V gene data show CDR1 as KGHSH and CDR2 as LQKENI. The CDR3 contains 15 residues. The CDR3 reads CASSRDRTNQETQYF. For the CDR3, the DNA is TGTGCCAGCTCGCGGGACAGGACAAACCAAGAGACCCAGTACTTC. The full variable domain, rest sourced from reference TRBV18 and TRBJ2-5, is NAGVMQNPRHLVRRRGQEARLRCSPMKGHSHVYWYRQLPEEGLKFMVYLQKENIIDESGMPKERFSAEFPKEGPSILRIQQVVRGDSAAYFCASSRDRTNQETQYFGPGTRLLVL.

The CDR3 DNA is TGTGCCAGCTCACTTGGGGGCTCTGGAAACACCATATATTTT. Its protein product is CASSLGGSGNTIYF. The chain links TRBV18 to TRBJ1-3, with a tentative D call TRBD1 (5 bases). V gave up 4 bases and J gave up 0 bases, with 7 bases separating them. From germline, CDR1 is KGHSH and CDR2 LQKENI. This CDR3 is 14 amino acids long.

This clone was recorded once. The chain links TRBV5-4 to TRBJ2-7; 13 bases agree with TRBD2. The CDR3 has 16 residues. V was clipped by 1 base and J by 3 bases; unmatched bases: 4. The germline V gene has CDR1 SGHNT and CDR2 YYREEE (reference sequence). CDR3 in DNA: TGTGCCAGCAGCTTGCCGGGACTAGCGGGAATCTACGAGCAGTACTTC. It yields the protein CASSLPGLAGIYEQYF.

The CDR3 loop is CASSLYLTVQETQYF. The DNA for the CDR3 is TGTGCCAGCAGTCTCTACTTGACAGTCCAAGAGACCCAGTACTTC. This chain uses TRBV28 with TRBJ2-5, with D tentatively TRBD1 (5 bases). The CDR3 sequence is 15 residues long. The germline V and J ends were trimmed by 5 bases and 1 base, with 14 bases remaining between them. Germline lookup yields CDR1 MDHEN and CDR2 SYDVKM.